The subject of this entry is one TCR beta chain. The antigen remains unidentified. Separate from the roughly 730-subject first cohort, the roughly 120-subject validation cohort was the one that the donors belonged to. Sequenced by immunoSEQ multiplex PCR; TCRdb stores in-frame clones only, minus some. Here the sample spans about 240,000 clones, 85% to 90% being singletons. Germline V lookup: CDR1 SGHTA, CDR2 FQGTGA. The V end lost 4 bases, the J end lost 3 bases, and 9 bases lay between the germline ends. CDR3 length equals 13 residues. The sample comes from a study of cytomegalovirus exposure and HLA in healthy donors. The study's findings and limits: TCR clusters originating in the first cohort tended to co-occur in the roughly 130 validation repertoires, according to a later analysis. Overall, roughly 150 TCR beta chains were annotated as cytomegalovirus-associated. The majority of TCR sequences were rare, yet some public TCRs appeared in many donors.

Input material: PBMCs. This chain uses TRBV7-3 with TRBJ2-5; D gene uncertain. This sequence was found in a man younger than 35 in good health and CMV-seronegative. CDR3: CASSSYLKETQYF. The CDR3 DNA follows: TGTGCCAGCAGCTCCTACTTAAAAGAGACCCAGTACTTC.